The 14 T cell receptor beta chains given below trace back to one sample, sequenced in a study of CD8 T cells in ankylosing spondylitis. MiXCR, run by TCRdb on the 5' RACE reads, gives a single entry per CDR3 protein. The data contain around 94,000 distinct CDR3 sequences, around 8.3% of them singletons. Study-wide results and caveats: It appeared that ankylosing spondylitis blood was characterized by a TCR beta motif of roughly 8 highly homologous variants.

No cognate antigen is known for these TCRs. Sequenced input: blood, either unsorted or a sorted T cell fraction (not recorded which). All receptors derive from a male donor with ankylosing spondylitis.

This clonotype was observed a few times. The V call is TRBV4-1, the J call TRBJ2-2, with TRBD1 matching over 7 bases. The CDR3 is made up of 15 amino acids. Trimming cost V 1 base and J 5 bases; bases outside gene matches: 4. The germline gives CDR1 MGHRA, CDR2 YSYEKL. Written as DNA, the CDR3 is TGCGCCAGCAGCCAAGTGCTCAGGGGGACCGGGGAGCTGTTTTTT. Its protein is CASSQVLRGTGELFF.

CDR3 nucleotide sequence: TGTGCCAGCAGTGAAGAAAACAGGGAGGAAGCTTTCTTT. Protein sequence: CASSEENREEAFF. The rearrangement links TRBV25-1 to TRBJ1-1, with D maybe TRBD1 (6 bases). The CDR3 covers 13 residues. Per the germline V gene, CDR1 is MGHDK and CDR2 is SYGVNS. Between the trimmed V and J ends, which lost 2 bases and 8 bases, there was a span of 12 bases.

This rearrangement joins TRBV7-2 to TRBJ2-5; 7 nucleotides align to TRBD2. From germline, CDR1 is SGHTA and CDR2 FQGNSA. There are 20 residues in the CDR3. Trimming at V came to 5 bases and at J to 5 bases, leaving 26 bases not matched to a gene. The CDR3 region is CASSLGLILAGENHEETQYF. CDR3 nucleotides: TGTGCCAGCAGCCTAGGGCTGATTTTGGCGGGAGAGAATCATGAGGAGACCCAGTACTTC. The full variable domain, with the rest looked up from reference TRBV7-2 and TRBJ2-5, is GAGVSQSPSNKVTEKGKDVELRCDPISGHTALYWYRQSLGQGLEFLIYFQGNSAPDKSGLPSDRFSAERTGGSVSTLTIQRTQQEDSAVYLCASSLGLILAGENHEETQYFGPGTRLLVL.

The chain joins TRBV11-2 to TRBJ2-7; D is undetermined. V was cut by 5 bases and J by 2 bases, with 4 bases left in between. The CDR3 extends over 11 amino acids. Germline CDR1 SGHAT, CDR2 FQNNGV. The CDR3 bases are TGTGCCAGCAGCCTAGCCTACGAGCAGTACGTC. Its translation: CASSLAYEQYV.

V is TRBV7-9 and J is TRBJ2-1; TRBD2 agrees at 10 bases. With V trimmed by 6 bases and J by 4 bases, 3 bases remained unmatched. The length of the CDR3 is 14 residues. Germline CDR1 SEHNR, CDR2 FQNEAQ (reference sequence). CDR3 nucleotides: TGTGCCAGCAGTAGCGGGAGGTTTTACAATGAGCAGTTCTTC. It encodes CASSSGRFYNEQFF.

The chain uses TRBV20-1 and TRBJ2-1; TRBD2 aligns across 10 bases. Germline V gene sequence: CDR1 DFQATT, CDR2 SNEGSKA (reference sequence). This CDR3 has 21 residues. V lost 1 base, J lost 2 bases, and 20 bases stayed unmatched. The CDR3, as DNA: TGCAGTGCTAGAGTTCGCGGAAATTGGAGCGGGAGGGCGGCCCCCTACAATGAGCAGTTCTTC. Translation: CSARVRGNWSGRAAPYNEQFF.

This clonotype was recorded many times. This sequence joins TRBV4-1 and TRBJ2-5; D possibly corresponds to TRBD2 (6 bases). V shed 1 base and J shed 1 base, with 7 bases lying between them. Per the germline V gene, CDR1 is MGHRA and CDR2 is YSYEKL. The CDR3 runs 14 residues. The CDR3 protein is CASSQGTTQETQYF. The CDR3 nucleotides read TGCGCCAGCAGCCAAGGGACTACCCAAGAGACCCAGTACTTC.

The V and J genes are TRBV20-1 and TRBJ2-3, with D possibly being TRBD1 or TRBD2 (5 bases each). V was pared by 5 bases and J by 2 bases, with 23 bases between. CDR3 length: 17 amino acids. Germline V gives CDR1 DFQATT, CDR2 SNEGSKA (reference sequence). The CDR3 loop reads CSAGIEGWDGLTDTQYF. Here the CDR3 DNA reads TGCAGTGCTGGGATCGAGGGCTGGGACGGACTCACAGATACGCAGTATTTT.

The chain has TRBV14 and TRBJ1-2, with a possible D match to TRBD1 (6 bases). V shed 0 bases and J shed 0 bases, with 14 bases lying between them. There are 17 residues in the CDR3. Germline CDR1 and CDR2: SGHDN and FVKESK. The CDR3 reads CASSQEPTGNSNYGYTF. The CDR3 DNA is TGTGCCAGCAGCCAAGAACCCACAGGGAATTCTAACTATGGCTACACCTTC.

This chain uses TRBV11-2 with TRBJ2-3; no clear D. CDR3 length equals 16 residues. Germline values: CDR1 SGHAT, CDR2 FQNNGV. V shed 1 base and J shed 3 bases, with 14 bases lying between them. Here the CDR3 DNA reads TGTGCCAGCAGCTTAGCGGCGGCCAACCCAACAGATACGCAGTATTTT. It encodes CASSLAAANPTDTQYF.

This clonotype was seen repeatedly, ten times or more. DNA for the CDR3: TGTGCCAGTAGTACCTGGACTAGCGGGAGTCGCGATGAGCAGTTCTTC. It translates to CASSTWTSGSRDEQFF. This chain uses TRBV19 with TRBJ2-1, with 13 nucleotides matching TRBD2. CDR1 is LNHDA and CDR2 is SQIVND in the germline V gene (reference sequence). The junction had 8 bases not matched to a gene; V was cut back by 4 bases and J by 8 bases. This CDR3 region has 16 residues.

The chain links TRBV7-7 to TRBJ2-7; D is unresolved. The germline V gene has CDR1 SSHAT and CDR2 FNYEAQ (reference sequence). CDR3 length: 13 amino acids. Trimming took off 2 bases at V and 4 bases at J, with 9 bases between the two ends. CDR3 loop: CASSLSMGYEQYF. Written as DNA, the CDR3 is TGTGCCAGCAGCTTAAGTATGGGATACGAGCAGTACTTC.

This clonotype came up a few times. The chain couples TRBV6-2 or TRBV6-3 to TRBJ2-4; D remains ambiguous. The CDR3 length is 12 residues. CDR1 MNHEY and CDR2 SVGEGT come from the germline V gene. V was trimmed by 5 bases and J by 10 bases, leaving 12 bases between them. CDR3 nucleotide sequence: TGTGCCAGCAGTACCGAGACGGAAATTCAGTACTTC. Its protein product is CASSTETEIQYF.

Here the CDR3 reads CASSLSWRDYNEQFF. The CDR3 DNA reads TGTGCCAGCAGTTTAAGTTGGAGGGACTACAATGAGCAGTTCTTC. The rearrangement uses TRBV12-3 or TRBV12-4 and TRBJ2-1, with a tentative D call TRBD2 (6 bases). The CDR3 length is 15 residues. The ends were cut back, 2 bases at V and 3 bases at J, with 11 bases in the middle.